This T cell receptor (beta chain) was identified in a study of T-cell memory formation after mild COVID-19. Study-wide results and limits: Second-wave clones that peaked on day 37 lacked confirmed SARS-CoV-2 specificity. CM and EM subsets held most contracting CD4+ clones; EMRA held CD8+ ones.

This clonotype has only a few counts. Its cognate antigen is unknown. Germline V CDR1 and CDR2: SGHVS, FNYEAQ. There are 16 residues in the CDR3. The V segment lost 4 bases and the J segment 2 bases; nucleotides outside the gene matches: 11. TCRdb re-analysed the 5' RACE reads in MiXCR, keeping a single row per CDR3 protein. The table has about 340,000 distinct CDR3 sequences, more than 20% seen once. Source material: PBMCs or a T cell subset sorted from them (not recorded which). The chain links TRBV7-6 to TRBJ2-7, with 7 bases matching TRBD1. The clonotype comes from an adult woman who had mild COVID-19 (a few samples of this study predate the infection). Cell type and time point are not known. For the CDR3, the DNA is TGTGCCAGCAGCTCATCCACCGGGACAGAGACCTACGAGCAGTACTTC. Translating gives CASSSSTGTETYEQYF.